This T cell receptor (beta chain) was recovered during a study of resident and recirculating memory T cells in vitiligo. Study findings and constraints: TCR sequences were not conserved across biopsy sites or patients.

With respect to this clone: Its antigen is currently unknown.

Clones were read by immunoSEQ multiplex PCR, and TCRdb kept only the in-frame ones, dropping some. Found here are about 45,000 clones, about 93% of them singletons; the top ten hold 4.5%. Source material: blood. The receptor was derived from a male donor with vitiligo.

The CDR3 coding sequence is TGCGCCAGCAGCACTGGACAGGGGAGCTACACCTTC. Translation: CASSTGQGSYTF. This sequence joins TRBV5-1 and TRBJ1-2, with TRBD1 identical over 9 bases. From germline, CDR1 is SGHRS and CDR2 YFSETQ. Trimming at V came to 4 bases and at J to 9 bases, leaving 4 bases not matched to a gene. The CDR3 spans 12 residues.